This TCR beta chain was recorded in a study of Ad26.COV2.S vaccination and SARS-CoV-2 variants. Across the study: Sample donor was a member of the COV1001 Ad26.COV2.S trial arm.

This clone was counted only a few times. Treatment reported: 15 to 20 received Ad26.COV2.S at low or high dose, single or two shots; roughly five received placebo; per-sample allocation not given. Sampling happened 63 days after the first vaccine or placebo injection. Clones were read by immunoSEQ multiplex PCR, and TCRdb kept only the in-frame ones, dropping some. This sample has 440,000 or so clones, with 90% found just once. The CDR3 has 20 amino acids. The germline V gene has CDR1 SGHVS and CDR2 FNYEAQ. V shed 7 bases and J 2 bases; nucleotides not matched to a gene: 20. The chain employs TRBV7-6 and TRBJ2-5; 12 nucleotides line up with TRBD1. Sequenced here: peripheral blood, sampled in a trial of Ad26.COV2.S vaccine versus placebo. The clonotype was recovered from a person aged 18-65 years who received the Ad26.COV2.S COVID-19 vaccine or a placebo. The CDR3 spells CASKRRDRGPAAPTQETQYF. The CDR3 region has the DNA TGTGCCAGCAAGCGTCGGGACAGGGGGCCCGCTGCTCCAACACAAGAGACCCAGTACTTC.